The entry that follows covers one T cell receptor (beta chain) sequence. The antigen remains unidentified. The CDR3 extends over 13 amino acids. The V gene's germline CDR1 is KGHSH and CDR2 LQKENI. Trimming stripped 2 bases from V and 2 bases from J, with 6 bases between. This specimen belongs to a study of post-analysis software for immune sequencing data. Study-level points and caveats: Four or five TRBV segments, including TRBV5-6, TRBV5-1 and TRBV20-1, were more frequent in patients than controls.

The authors incorporated unique molecular identifiers into the TCR beta cDNA libraries. TCRdb independently ran MiXCR on the PCR reads; one entry per CDR3 protein. The data show some 370,000 distinct CDR3 sequences, less than 35% seen once. Sequences were obtained from blood. This clonotype was sampled from a girl aged 10 to 17 with multiple sclerosis. J is TRBJ2-5 and V is TRBV18; D is uncertain. The CDR3 DNA reads TGTGCCAGCTCACCAACACAACAAGAGACCCAGTACTTC. Protein product: CASSPTQQETQYF.